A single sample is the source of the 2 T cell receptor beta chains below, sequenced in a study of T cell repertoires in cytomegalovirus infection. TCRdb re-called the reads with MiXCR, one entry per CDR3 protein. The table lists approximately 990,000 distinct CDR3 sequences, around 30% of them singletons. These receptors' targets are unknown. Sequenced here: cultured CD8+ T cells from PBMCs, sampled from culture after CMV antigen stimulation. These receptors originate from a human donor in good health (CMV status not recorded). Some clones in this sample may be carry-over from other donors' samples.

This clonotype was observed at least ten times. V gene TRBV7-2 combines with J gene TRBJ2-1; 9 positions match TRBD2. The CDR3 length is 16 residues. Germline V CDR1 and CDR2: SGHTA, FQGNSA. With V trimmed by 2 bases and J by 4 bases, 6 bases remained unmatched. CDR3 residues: CASSLNSGGVYNEQFF. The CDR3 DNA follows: TGTGCCAGCAGCTTAAATAGCGGGGGCGTTTACAATGAGCAGTTCTTC.

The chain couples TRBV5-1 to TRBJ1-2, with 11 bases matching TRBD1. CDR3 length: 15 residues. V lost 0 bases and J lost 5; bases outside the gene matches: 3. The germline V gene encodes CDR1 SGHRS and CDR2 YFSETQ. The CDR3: CASSLEDRGRYGYTF. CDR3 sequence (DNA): TGCGCCAGCAGCTTGGAGGACAGGGGGCGATATGGCTACACCTTC.